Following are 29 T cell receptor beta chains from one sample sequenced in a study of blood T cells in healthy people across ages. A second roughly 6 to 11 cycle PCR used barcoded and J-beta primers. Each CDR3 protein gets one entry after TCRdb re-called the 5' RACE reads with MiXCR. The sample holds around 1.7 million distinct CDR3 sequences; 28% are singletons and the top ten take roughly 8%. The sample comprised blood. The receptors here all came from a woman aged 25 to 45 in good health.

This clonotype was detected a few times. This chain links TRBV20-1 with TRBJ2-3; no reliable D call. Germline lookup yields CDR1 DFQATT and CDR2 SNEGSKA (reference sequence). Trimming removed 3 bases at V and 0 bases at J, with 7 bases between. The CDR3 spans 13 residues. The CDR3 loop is CSARVESTDTQYF. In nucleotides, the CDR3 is TGCAGTGCTAGGGTTGAGAGCACAGATACGCAGTATTTT.

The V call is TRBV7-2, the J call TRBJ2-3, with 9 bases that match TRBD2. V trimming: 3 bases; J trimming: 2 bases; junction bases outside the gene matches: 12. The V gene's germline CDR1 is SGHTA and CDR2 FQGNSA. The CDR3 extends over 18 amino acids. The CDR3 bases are TGTGCCAGCAGCTTTCTAAATACGGCGGGGGGGCCCACAGATACGCAGTATTTT. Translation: CASSFLNTAGGPTDTQYF.

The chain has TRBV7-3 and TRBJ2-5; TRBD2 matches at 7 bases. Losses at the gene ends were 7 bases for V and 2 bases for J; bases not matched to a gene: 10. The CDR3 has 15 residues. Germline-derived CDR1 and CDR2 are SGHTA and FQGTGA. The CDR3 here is CASTLGSGEQETQYF. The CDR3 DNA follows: TGTGCCAGCACCCTGGGGAGCGGGGAACAAGAGACCCAGTACTTC.

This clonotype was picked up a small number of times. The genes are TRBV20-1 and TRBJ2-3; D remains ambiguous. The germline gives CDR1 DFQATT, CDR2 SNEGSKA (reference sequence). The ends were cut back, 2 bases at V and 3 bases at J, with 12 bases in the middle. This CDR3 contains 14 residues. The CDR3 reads CSARPPSSTDTQYF. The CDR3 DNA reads TGCAGTGCTAGACCCCCTTCTTCTACAGATACGCAGTATTTT.

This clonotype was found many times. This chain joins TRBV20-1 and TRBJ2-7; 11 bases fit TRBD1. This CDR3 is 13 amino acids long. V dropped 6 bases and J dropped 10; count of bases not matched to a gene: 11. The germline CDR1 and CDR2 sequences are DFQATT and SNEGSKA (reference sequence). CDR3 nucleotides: TGCAGTGCCCCGGGACAGGGGGTTGCTATTCAGTACTTC. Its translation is CSAPGQGVAIQYF.

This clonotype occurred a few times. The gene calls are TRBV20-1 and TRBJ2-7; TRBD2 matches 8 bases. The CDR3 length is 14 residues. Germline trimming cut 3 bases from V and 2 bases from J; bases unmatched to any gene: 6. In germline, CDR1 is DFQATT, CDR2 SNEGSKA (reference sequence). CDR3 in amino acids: CSARYSGVPYEQYF. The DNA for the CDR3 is TGCAGTGCTAGGTATAGCGGGGTTCCCTACGAGCAGTACTTC.

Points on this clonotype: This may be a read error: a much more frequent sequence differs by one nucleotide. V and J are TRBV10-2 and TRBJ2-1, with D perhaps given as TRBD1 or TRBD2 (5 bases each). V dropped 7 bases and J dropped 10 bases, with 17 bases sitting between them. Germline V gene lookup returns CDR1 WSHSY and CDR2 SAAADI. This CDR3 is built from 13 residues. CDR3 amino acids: CASTFRDRGEQFF. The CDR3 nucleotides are TGCGCCAGCACCTTCCGGGATAGGGGCGAGCAGTTCTTC.

This CDR3 is CASSPSGAPLNEQFF. The CDR3 nucleotides are TGTGCCAGCAGCCCAAGCGGGGCCCCCCTCAATGAGCAGTTCTTC. The chain has TRBV12-3 or TRBV12-4 and TRBJ2-1; 7 bases map to TRBD2. V dropped 6 bases and J dropped 6; count of bases not matched to a gene: 11. This CDR3 contains 15 residues.

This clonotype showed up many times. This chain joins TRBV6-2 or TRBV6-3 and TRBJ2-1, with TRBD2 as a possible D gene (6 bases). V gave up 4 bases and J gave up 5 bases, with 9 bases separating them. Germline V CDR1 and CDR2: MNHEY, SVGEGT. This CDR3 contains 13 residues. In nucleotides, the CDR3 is TGTGCCAGCAGTTGGGGCGGGAACAATGAGCAGTTCTTC. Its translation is CASSWGGNNEQFF.

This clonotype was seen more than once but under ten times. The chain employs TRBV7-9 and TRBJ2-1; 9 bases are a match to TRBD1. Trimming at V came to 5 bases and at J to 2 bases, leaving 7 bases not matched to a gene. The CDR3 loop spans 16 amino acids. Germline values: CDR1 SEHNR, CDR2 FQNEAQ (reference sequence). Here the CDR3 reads CASSPTGTGTYNEQFF. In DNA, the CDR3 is TGTGCCAGCAGCCCGACCGGGACAGGGACCTACAATGAGCAGTTCTTC.

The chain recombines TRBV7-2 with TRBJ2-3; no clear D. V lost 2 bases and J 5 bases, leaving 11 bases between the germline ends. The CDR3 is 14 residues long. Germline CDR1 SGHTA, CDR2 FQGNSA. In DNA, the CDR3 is TGTGCCAGCAGCTTAATAAGGGCTGGAGATACGCAGTATTTT. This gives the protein CASSLIRAGDTQYF.

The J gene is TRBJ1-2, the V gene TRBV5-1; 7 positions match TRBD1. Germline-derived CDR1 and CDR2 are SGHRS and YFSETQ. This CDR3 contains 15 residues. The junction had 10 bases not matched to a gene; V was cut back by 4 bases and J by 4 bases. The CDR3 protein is CASSHRGGFFYGYTF. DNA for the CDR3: TGCGCCAGCAGCCACAGGGGAGGCTTCTTCTATGGCTACACCTTC.

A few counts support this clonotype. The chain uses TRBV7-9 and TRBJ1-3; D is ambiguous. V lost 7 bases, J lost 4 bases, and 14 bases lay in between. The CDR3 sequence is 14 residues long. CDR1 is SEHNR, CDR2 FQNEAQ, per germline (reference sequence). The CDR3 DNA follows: TGTGCCAGCAATTCCCCCTCGAAGGGAAACACCATATATTTT. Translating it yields CASNSPSKGNTIYF.

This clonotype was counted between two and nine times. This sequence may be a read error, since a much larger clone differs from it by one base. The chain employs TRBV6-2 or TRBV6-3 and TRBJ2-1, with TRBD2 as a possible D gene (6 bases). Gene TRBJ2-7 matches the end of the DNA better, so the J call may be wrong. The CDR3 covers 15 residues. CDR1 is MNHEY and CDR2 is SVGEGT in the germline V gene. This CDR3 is CASTGASESYNEQYF. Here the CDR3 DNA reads TGTGCCAGCACTGGGGCTAGCGAATCCTACAATGAGCAGTACTTC.

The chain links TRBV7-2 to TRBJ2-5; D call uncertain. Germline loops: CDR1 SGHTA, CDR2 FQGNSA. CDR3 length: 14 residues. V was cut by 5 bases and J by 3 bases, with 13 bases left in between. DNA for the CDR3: TGTGCCAGCAGCCAGTTTCCGGTAAAAGAGACCCAGTACTTC. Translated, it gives CASSQFPVKETQYF.

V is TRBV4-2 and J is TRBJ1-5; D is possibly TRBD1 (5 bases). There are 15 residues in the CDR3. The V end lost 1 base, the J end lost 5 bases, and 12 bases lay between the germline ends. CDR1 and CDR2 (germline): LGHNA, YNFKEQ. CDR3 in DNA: TGTGCCAGCAGCCAAGCGTCAGGGATTGATCAGCCCCAGCATTTT. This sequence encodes CASSQASGIDQPQHF.

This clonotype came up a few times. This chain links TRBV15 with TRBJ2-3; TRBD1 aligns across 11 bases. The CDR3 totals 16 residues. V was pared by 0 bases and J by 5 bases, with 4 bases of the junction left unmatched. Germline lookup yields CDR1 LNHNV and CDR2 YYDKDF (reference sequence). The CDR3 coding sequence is TGTGCCACCAGCAGAGAGAAGGGACAGGGGGGAGATACGCAGTATTTT. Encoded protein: CATSREKGQGGDTQYF.

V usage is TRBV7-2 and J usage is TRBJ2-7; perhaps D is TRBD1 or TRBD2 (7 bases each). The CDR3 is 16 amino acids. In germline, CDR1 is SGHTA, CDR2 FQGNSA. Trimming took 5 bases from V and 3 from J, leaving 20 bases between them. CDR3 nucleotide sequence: TGTGCCAGCAGCCCAGGGGGGGATCCGGGGTTCTACGAGCAGTACTTC. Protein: CASSPGGDPGFYEQYF.

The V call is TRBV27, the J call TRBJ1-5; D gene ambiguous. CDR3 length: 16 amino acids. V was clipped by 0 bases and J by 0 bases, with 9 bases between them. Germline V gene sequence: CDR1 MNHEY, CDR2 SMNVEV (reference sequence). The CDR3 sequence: CASSLSPSYSNQPQHF. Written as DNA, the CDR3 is TGTGCCAGCAGTTTATCTCCCAGTTATAGCAATCAGCCCCAGCATTTT.

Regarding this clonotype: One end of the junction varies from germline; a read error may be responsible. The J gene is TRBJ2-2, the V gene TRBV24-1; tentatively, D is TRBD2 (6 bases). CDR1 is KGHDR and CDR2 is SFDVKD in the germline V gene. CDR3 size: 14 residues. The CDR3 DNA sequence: TGTGCCACCAGCCCGGGTGGGGATGGCGGGGAGTTGTTTTTT. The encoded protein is CATSPGGDGGELFF.

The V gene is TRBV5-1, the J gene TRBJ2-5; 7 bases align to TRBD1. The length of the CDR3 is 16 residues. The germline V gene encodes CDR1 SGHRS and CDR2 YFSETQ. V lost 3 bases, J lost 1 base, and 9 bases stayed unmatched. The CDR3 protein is CASSSTTRDSQETQYF. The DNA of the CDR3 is TGCGCCAGCAGCTCAACAACCCGGGACAGCCAAGAGACCCAGTACTTC.

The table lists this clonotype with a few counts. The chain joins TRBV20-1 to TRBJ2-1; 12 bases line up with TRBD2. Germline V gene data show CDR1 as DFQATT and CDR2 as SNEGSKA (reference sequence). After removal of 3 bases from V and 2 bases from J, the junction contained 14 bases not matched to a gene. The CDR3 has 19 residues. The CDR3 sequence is CSASDRPSTSGRTYNEQFF. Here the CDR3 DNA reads TGCAGTGCTAGCGACCGCCCAAGTACTAGCGGGAGGACCTACAATGAGCAGTTCTTC.

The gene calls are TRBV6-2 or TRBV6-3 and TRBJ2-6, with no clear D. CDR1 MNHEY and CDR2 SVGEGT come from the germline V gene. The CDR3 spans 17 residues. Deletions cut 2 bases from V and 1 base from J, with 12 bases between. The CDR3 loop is CASSYVGLVSGANVLTF. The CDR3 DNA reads TGTGCCAGCAGTTACGTCGGGCTGGTGTCTGGGGCCAACGTCCTGACTTTC.

The CDR3 sequence is CASSIPGTGAYEQFF. The CDR3 coding sequence is TGTGCCAGCAGTATCCCTGGGACAGGGGCCTACGAGCAGTTCTTC. The chain has TRBV28 and TRBJ2-7, with TRBD1 identical over 10 bases. The J call is uncertain, as TRBJ2-1 better fits the DNA end. CDR1 is MDHEN, CDR2 SYDVKM, per germline. The CDR3 has 15 residues.

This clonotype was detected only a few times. The CDR3 loop is CSVEREVGETQYF. CDR3 in DNA: TGCAGCGTCGAGCGGGAGGTAGGGGAGACCCAGTACTTC. The chain combines TRBV29-1 with TRBJ2-5; 9 bases fit TRBD2. CDR3 size: 13 residues. CDR1 and CDR2 (germline): SQVTM, ANQGSEA. J lost 5 bases, V lost 6 bases, and 7 bases had no gene match.

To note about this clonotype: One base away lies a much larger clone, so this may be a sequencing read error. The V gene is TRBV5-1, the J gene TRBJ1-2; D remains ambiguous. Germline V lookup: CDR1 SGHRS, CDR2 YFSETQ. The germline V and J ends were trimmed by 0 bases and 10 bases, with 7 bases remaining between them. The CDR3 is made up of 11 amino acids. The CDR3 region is CASSLGADYTF. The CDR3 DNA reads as TGCGCCAGCAGCTTGGGTGCAGACTACACCTTC.

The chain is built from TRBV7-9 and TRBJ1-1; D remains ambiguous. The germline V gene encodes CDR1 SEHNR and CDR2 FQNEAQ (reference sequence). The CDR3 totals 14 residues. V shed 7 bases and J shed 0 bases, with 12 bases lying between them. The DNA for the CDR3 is TGTGCCAGCATCCCCAATACTGTGAACACTGAAGCTTTCTTT. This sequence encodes CASIPNTVNTEAFF.

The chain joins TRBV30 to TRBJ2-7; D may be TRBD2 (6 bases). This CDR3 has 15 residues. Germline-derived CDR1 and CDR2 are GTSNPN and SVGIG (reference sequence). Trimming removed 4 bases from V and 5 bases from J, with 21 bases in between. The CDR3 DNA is TGTGCCTGGACCGAACCGGGACTCAGTTTACACGAGCAGTACTTC. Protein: CAWTEPGLSLHEQYF. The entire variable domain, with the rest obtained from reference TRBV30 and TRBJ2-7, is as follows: SQTIHQWPATLVQPVGSPLSLECTVEGTSNPNLYWYRQAAGRGLQLLFYSVGIGQISSEVPQNLSASRPQDRQFILSSKKLLLSDSGFYLCAWTEPGLSLHEQYFGPGTRLTVT.

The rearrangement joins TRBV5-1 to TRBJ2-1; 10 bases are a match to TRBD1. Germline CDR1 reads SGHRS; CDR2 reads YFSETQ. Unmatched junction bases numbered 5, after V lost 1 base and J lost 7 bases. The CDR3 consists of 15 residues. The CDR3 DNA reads TGCGCCAGCAGCTTGTTCCCGGGACAGGGGAATGAGCAGTTCTTC. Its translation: CASSLFPGQGNEQFF.